This T cell receptor beta chain comes out of a study of cytomegalovirus exposure and HLA in healthy donors. Background on the study: Researchers previously reported finding roughly 120 million unique TCR beta sequences from approximately 200 million T cells. Whole-study findings and limits: Earlier analysis looked at TCR beta V segments, and most were productive about 90% or about 30% of the time. Further analysis was carried out later, and it showed several of the most significant clusters appearing linked to common viral pathogens.

Primers for the PCR totalled 60 Vbeta and 13 Jbeta. As originally analysed: In a later analysis, roughly 86 million unique TCR beta chains included roughly 11 million shared by two or more donors. Profiling relied on immunoSEQ multiplex PCR, and the TCRdb table lists in-frame clones only, not all of them. V, J and clone size are those of that table, while D and trimming were read from the DNA. This repertoire comprises 60,000 to 70,000 clones; its ten largest clones make up approximately 16%. Note on this clone: The antigen remains undetermined. The sample holds other DNA sequences that translate to the same CDR3.

Germline-derived CDR1 and CDR2 are SGDLS and YYNGEE. Trimming pared 0 bases from V and 3 bases from J, leaving 5 bases between. The CDR3 is 13 amino acids. Sequenced input: PBMCs. The clonotype comes from a boy between 10 and 17 years old in good health and CMV-seronegative. The chain recombines TRBV9 with TRBJ2-3; D uncertain. CDR3 sequence (DNA): TGTGCCAGCAGCGTAGGCCAGACAGATACGCAGTATTTT. Amino acids: CASSVGQTDTQYF.